The 2 T cell receptor beta chains in this list originate from one sample, sequenced in a study of somatic mutations in cytotoxic T cells in rheumatoid arthritis. The assay was immunoSEQ multiplex PCR, and TCRdb's table has in-frame clones only and misses some. Altogether tens of thousands of clones are present, 85% to 90% being singletons, with the ten largest covering approximately 9.4%. The sequencing input was CD8+ T cells sorted from blood. The origin of the receptors is an adult with rheumatoid arthritis.

The rearrangement links TRBV4-2 to TRBJ2-3; possible D gene TRBD2, 5 bases. Trimming pared 2 bases from V and 6 bases from J, leaving 18 bases between. Germline-derived CDR1 and CDR2 are LGHNA and YNFKEQ. This CDR3 has 16 amino acids. CDR3 region: CASSQPDWTGFDTQYF. The CDR3 bases are TGTGCCAGCAGCCAACCGGACTGGACGGGCTTCGATACGCAGTATTTT.

This chain joins TRBV9 and TRBJ2-1; the D gene is possibly TRBD2 (5 bases). V shed 4 bases and J shed 9 bases, with 17 bases lying between them. The CDR3 totals 14 residues. Per germline, CDR1 SGDLS and CDR2 YYNGEE. CDR3 amino acids: CASSREGSAREQFF. The CDR3 DNA is TGTGCCAGCAGCCGGGAAGGCTCGGCACGTGAGCAGTTCTTC.